The 15 T cell receptor beta chains below all came from one sample that was sequenced in a study of cytomegalovirus exposure and HLA in healthy donors. The PCR employed 60 Vbeta primers together with 13 Jbeta primers. Sequencing was performed with immunoSEQ multiplex PCR; in TCRdb, only in-frame clones are kept and a portion is missing. The data show just over 200,000 clones, and the top ten clones hold 0.9% to 1.4%. The specimen was PBMCs. The receptors shown here come from a girl aged 2-10 years in good health and CMV-seropositive.

Written as DNA, the CDR3 is TGCGCCAGCAGCCGTGTTACCCGGACAGGTTTTAATGAAAAACTGTTTTTT. It is translated as CASSRVTRTGFNEKLFF. V and J are TRBV5-1 and TRBJ1-4; 7 nucleotides line up with TRBD1. V shed 4 bases, J shed 4 bases, and the junction held 13 bases outside the gene matches. Germline V gene lookup returns CDR1 SGHRS and CDR2 YFSETQ. The CDR3 extends over 17 amino acids.

V gene TRBV5-1 combines with J gene TRBJ2-1; 8 nucleotides line up with TRBD2. This CDR3 contains 15 residues. Germline CDR1 SGHRS, CDR2 YFSETQ. V gave up 3 bases and J gave up 9 bases; unmatched junction bases: 11. CDR3 in amino acids: CASSWGLAGYLEQFF. The CDR3 DNA reads TGCGCCAGCAGCTGGGGTTTAGCGGGATATCTTGAGCAGTTCTTC. Full variable domain (outside the CDR3, taken from reference TRBV5-1 and TRBJ2-1): KAGVTQTPRYLIKTRGQQVTLSCSPISGHRSVSWYQQTPGQGLQFLFEYFSETQRNKGNFPGRFSGRQFSNSRSEMNVSTLELGDSALYLCASSWGLAGYLEQFFGPGTRLTVL.

V usage is TRBV9 and J usage is TRBJ2-6; TRBD1 aligns across 8 bases. CDR1 and CDR2 from the germline V gene are SGDLS and YYNGEE. The CDR3 sequence is 17 residues long. Germline trimming cut 0 bases from V and 2 bases from J; bases unmatched to any gene: 4. The DNA for the CDR3 is TGTGCCAGCAGCGTAGGCCCAGGGGGCCCTGGGGCCAACGTCCTGACTTTC. Its translation is CASSVGPGGPGANVLTF. Full variable domain (rest looked up from reference TRBV9 and TRBJ2-6): DSGVTQTPKHLITATGQRVTLRCSPRSGDLSVYWYQQSLDQGLQFLIQYYNGEERAKGNILERFSAQQFPDLHSELNLSSLELGDSALYFCASSVGPGGPGANVLTFGAGSRLTVL.

The chain joins TRBV15 to TRBJ1-1; 10 nucleotides line up with TRBD1. The V gene end was trimmed by 2 bases and the J gene end by 8 bases; junction bases not matched to a gene: 11. CDR1 and CDR2 (germline): LNHNV, YYDKDF (reference sequence). The CDR3 runs 16 residues. The CDR3 DNA sequence: TGTGCCACCAGCAGACGACCGGGACAGGGGTACGGAGAAGCTTTCTTT. Protein: CATSRRPGQGYGEAFF. The full variable domain, its missing parts supplied by reference TRBV15 and TRBJ1-1, is DAMVIQNPRYQVTQFGKPVTLSCSQTLNHNVMYWYQQKSSQAPKLLFHYYDKDFNNEADTPDNFQSRRPNTSFCFLDIRSPGLGDTAMYLCATSRRPGQGYGEAFFGQGTRLTVV.

J is TRBJ2-1 and V is TRBV5-1; 12 bases fit TRBD2. This CDR3 has 16 amino acids. V lost 0 bases and J lost 7; bases outside the gene matches: 5. Germline V gene sequence: CDR1 SGHRS, CDR2 YFSETQ. The CDR3 DNA is TGCGCCAGCAGCTTGGCCGCTAGCGGGAGGGCTAATGAGCAGTTCTTC. Its protein product is CASSLAASGRANEQFF.

The V gene is TRBV7-2, the J gene TRBJ1-2; possibly TRBD1 for D (6 bases). The CDR3 covers 15 residues. V lost 5 bases and J lost 7, with 20 bases in between. Germline CDR1 reads SGHTA; CDR2 reads FQGNSA. The CDR3 nucleotides read TGTGCCAGCAGCGATGCCGGGGGGCCCCGAATTGGCTACACCTTC. This encodes CASSDAGGPRIGYTF.

The V gene is TRBV27, the J gene TRBJ2-5; TRBD1 matches at 9 bases. This CDR3 is 14 amino acids long. Looked up from germline, CDR1 is MNHEY and CDR2 is SMNVEV (reference sequence). V was clipped by 8 bases and J by 4 bases; unmatched bases: 8. CDR3 sequence (DNA): TGTGCCAGCCGGAGGACAGGGGTAATAGAGACCCAGTACTTC. Translating gives CASRRTGVIETQYF.

DNA of the CDR3: TGTGCCAGCAGGGAGTCCTCCACTGAAGCTTTCTTT. The encoded protein is CASRESSTEAFF. The chain combines TRBV6-6 with TRBJ1-1; no firm D call. Trimming removed 6 bases from V and 4 bases from J, with 9 bases in between. The germline gives CDR1 MNHNY, CDR2 SVGAGI (reference sequence). This CDR3 is built from 12 residues.

The chain combines TRBV7-2 with TRBJ2-3, with TRBD2 matching 9 bases. Trimming cost V 3 bases and J 5 bases; bases outside gene matches: 3. The germline V gene encodes CDR1 SGHTA and CDR2 FQGNSA. This CDR3 contains 14 residues. The CDR3 DNA sequence: TGTGCCAGCAGCTTGTTAGCGGGAGAAGATACGCAGTATTTT. Protein product: CASSLLAGEDTQYF. Supplemented by reference TRBV7-2 and TRBJ2-3, the full variable domain reads GAGVSQSPSNKVTEKGKDVELRCDPISGHTALYWYRQSLGQGLEFLIYFQGNSAPDKSGLPSDRFSAERTGGSVSTLTIQRTQQEDSAVYLCASSLLAGEDTQYFGPGTRLTVL.

As DNA, the CDR3 is TGCACCAGCAGCCAAGATCCCAGCGGGAGCCCCCTCTACAATGAGCAGTTCTTC. It codes for CTSSQDPSGSPLYNEQFF. The genes are TRBV1 and TRBJ2-1; TRBD2, the D gene given by the table, was not confirmed from the DNA. TRBV1 is designated a pseudogene. The CDR3 consists of 18 residues.

The chain employs TRBV19 and TRBJ2-7, with TRBD1 identical over 7 bases. Germline V gene lookup returns CDR1 LNHDA and CDR2 SQIVND (reference sequence). The CDR3 is 15 amino acids. V was pared by 7 bases and J by 5 bases, with 14 bases of the junction left unmatched. The CDR3 nucleotides read TGTGCCAGTACCGGGTCAGGACAGGTCGTCGACGAGCAGTACTTC. Translating it yields CASTGSGQVVDEQYF. The complete variable domain, with remaining parts taken from reference TRBV19 and TRBJ2-7, reads DGGITQSPKYLFRKEGQNVTLSCEQNLNHDAMYWYRQDPGQGLRLIYYSQIVNDFQKGDIAEGYSVSREKKESFPLTVTSAQKNPTAFYLCASTGSGQVVDEQYFGPGTRLTVT.

V gene TRBV7-2 combines with J gene TRBJ1-5; TRBD1 might be the D (6 bases). Looked up from germline, CDR1 is SGHTA and CDR2 is FQGNSA. V was cut by 5 bases and J by 4 bases, with 15 bases left in between. The CDR3 contains 15 residues. The CDR3 DNA reads TGTGCCAGCAGCATCGAGGGGGGGGGTAATCAGCCCCAGCATTTT. It codes for CASSIEGGGNQPQHF.

The chain combines TRBV9 with TRBJ1-4; weak D call: TRBD1 (5 bases). Per the germline V gene, CDR1 is SGDLS and CDR2 is YYNGEE. V lost 3 bases and J lost 7, with 16 bases in between. The CDR3 spans 15 residues. The CDR3 DNA reads as TGTGCCAGCAGCGCCGGTAGGGGCTCGGGTGAAAAACTGTTTTTT. This encodes CASSAGRGSGEKLFF.

The chain recombines TRBV4-2 with TRBJ2-3, with D possibly matching TRBD2 (6 bases). In germline, CDR1 is LGHNA, CDR2 YNFKEQ. With 1 base removed from V and 1 base from J, the gap between germline ends came to 12 bases. The CDR3 extends over 16 amino acids. CDR3 nucleotide sequence: TGTGCCAGCAGCCAAGCGGGGGACGAGCGCACAGATACGCAGTATTTT. It codes for CASSQAGDERTDTQYF.

The gene calls are TRBV27 and TRBJ2-5; D call uncertain. V lost 0 bases to trimming and J lost 5 bases, with 10 bases between them. The V gene's germline CDR1 is MNHEY and CDR2 SMNVEV (reference sequence). The CDR3 covers 14 residues. The CDR3 DNA reads as TGTGCCAGCAGTTTATCCCGGTTGGAGGAGACCCAGTACTTC. This translates into CASSLSRLEETQYF.